This passage covers 25 T cell receptor beta chains from one sample sequenced in a study of cytomegalovirus exposure and HLA in healthy donors. Researchers ran the PCR with 60 Vbeta and 13 Jbeta primers. This table comes from immunoSEQ multiplex PCR, and its TCRdb copy is limited to in-frame clones, with some not included. The sample holds approximately 82,000 clones, about three fifths seen once. The specimen was PBMCs. Source of these receptors: a woman aged 30 to 39 in good health and CMV-seropositive.

V usage is TRBV5-4 and J usage is TRBJ2-7; 9 bases align to TRBD1. Germline loops: CDR1 SGHNT, CDR2 YYREEE (reference sequence). CDR3 length equals 13 residues. The trim removed 7 bases at V and 5 bases at J, leaving 7 bases unmatched. The CDR3 reads CASGGTGFHEQYF. The CDR3 nucleotides are TGTGCCAGCGGTGGGACAGGGTTCCACGAGCAGTACTTC.

This clone has only a few counts. The chain recombines TRBV5-6 with TRBJ1-1, with 8 bases fitting TRBD1. V lost 9 bases to trimming and J lost 6 bases; unmatched junction nucleotides: 13. The germline V gene has CDR1 SGHDT and CDR2 YYEEEE. The CDR3 contains 14 residues. The CDR3 region is CATAAGGYGPEAFF. CDR3 sequence (DNA): TGTGCCACCGCGGCAGGGGGCTATGGACCTGAAGCTTTCTTT.

This clone was counted only a few times. This chain's CDR3 is CASSYAGKPQHF. The DNA of the CDR3 is TGTGCCAGCAGTTATGCCGGGAAGCCCCAGCATTTT. The chain couples TRBV28 to TRBJ1-5; D gene unclear. Trimming took 4 bases from V and 8 from J, leaving 9 bases between them. This CDR3 is 12 amino acids long. Germline V lookup: CDR1 MDHEN, CDR2 SYDVKM.

V gene TRBV29-1 combines with J gene TRBJ1-1; a possible D gene is TRBD1 (5 bases). The CDR3 contains 15 residues. Germline lookup yields CDR1 SQVTM and CDR2 ANQGSEA. V was cut by 4 bases and J by 6 bases, with 21 bases left in between. Written as DNA, the CDR3 is TGCAGCGTTGGTACGTGGGGGGGAAGAGGCGCTGAAGCTTTCTTT. Protein sequence: CSVGTWGGRGAEAFF. Together with reference TRBV29-1 and TRBJ1-1, the CDR3 gives the full variable domain: SAVISQKPSRDICQRGTSLTIQCQVDSQVTMMFWYRQQPGQSLTLIATANQGSEATYESGFVIDKFPISRPNLTFSTLTVSNMSPEDSSIYLCSVGTWGGRGAEAFFGQGTRLTVV.

V gene TRBV18 combines with J gene TRBJ1-1; 9 bases align to TRBD1. CDR1 is KGHSH and CDR2 is LQKENI in the germline V gene. CDR3 length: 14 amino acids. J was trimmed by 6 bases and V by 3 bases; bases with no gene match: 5. For the CDR3, the DNA is TGTGCCAGCTCACCGGGGACAGGGAGCTCTGAAGCTTTCTTT. Translating it yields CASSPGTGSSEAFF.

The V call is TRBV5-4, the J call TRBJ1-1, with D possibly matching TRBD1 (5 bases). The CDR3 runs to 18 residues. V lost 0 bases, J lost 1 base, and 19 bases lay in between. The germline CDR1 and CDR2 sequences are SGHNT and YYREEE (reference sequence). The CDR3 region is CASSLAVLGLGANTEAFF. CDR3 nucleotides: TGTGCCAGCAGCTTGGCGGTGTTAGGTTTAGGGGCGAACACTGAAGCTTTCTTT. Full variable domain (rest looked up from reference TRBV5-4 and TRBJ1-1): ETGVTQSPTHLIKTRGQQVTLRCSSQSGHNTVSWYQQALGQGPQFIFQYYREEENGRGNFPPRFSGLQFPNYSSELNVNALELDDSALYLCASSLAVLGLGANTEAFFGQGTRLTVV.

J is TRBJ2-4 and V is TRBV5-1; D is unresolved. Per germline, CDR1 SGHRS and CDR2 YFSETQ. The CDR3 extends over 15 amino acids. Trimming pared 2 bases from V and 0 bases from J, leaving 9 bases between. The CDR3 here is CASSFSAIAKNIQYF. DNA for the CDR3: TGCGCCAGCAGCTTCAGCGCTATAGCCAAAAACATTCAGTACTTC. The full variable domain, its missing parts supplied by reference TRBV5-1 and TRBJ2-4, is KAGVTQTPRYLIKTRGQQVTLSCSPISGHRSVSWYQQTPGQGLQFLFEYFSETQRNKGNFPGRFSGRQFSNSRSEMNVSTLELGDSALYLCASSFSAIAKNIQYFGAGTRLSVL.

The chain employs TRBV11-3 and TRBJ1-1; no firm D call. This CDR3 has 13 residues. Trimming shortened V by 2 bases and J by 2 bases, and 6 bases separated the two germline ends. Germline CDR1 reads SGHNT; CDR2 reads YENEEA. The CDR3 loop reads CASSLTRNTEAFF. CDR3 DNA: TGTGCCAGCAGCTTAACAAGAAACACTGAAGCTTTCTTT.

This clone was picked up a small number of times. The chain recombines TRBV6-1 with TRBJ1-5, with a tentative D call TRBD1 (6 bases). Trimming stripped 3 bases from V and 5 bases from J, with 11 bases between. CDR1 and CDR2 (germline): MNHNS, SASEGT. This CDR3 is built from 14 residues. The CDR3 loop reads CASSEGAKHQPQHF. Written as DNA, the CDR3 is TGTGCCAGCAGTGAGGGGGCGAAACATCAGCCCCAGCATTTT.

This sequence joins TRBV6-1 and TRBJ1-3; 8 bases match TRBD1. The length of the CDR3 is 16 residues. J lost 2 bases, V lost 4 bases, and 7 bases had no gene match. CDR1 is MNHNS and CDR2 is SASEGT in the germline V gene. The CDR3 region is CASSGDTGGTGNTIYF. The DNA of the CDR3 is TGTGCCAGCAGTGGGGATACAGGGGGAACTGGAAACACCATATATTTT.

V usage is TRBV28 and J usage is TRBJ1-5; 7 bases map to TRBD1. This CDR3 is built from 13 residues. Trimming took 5 bases from V and 9 from J; bases not matched to a gene: 7. The germline CDR1 and CDR2 sequences are MDHEN and SYDVKM. CDR3 nucleotides: TGTGCCAGCAGTGAGGGACAGTTCTGGCCCCAGCATTTT. Amino acid sequence: CASSEGQFWPQHF.

The chain uses TRBV7-2 and TRBJ1-3, with D unclear. The germline V gene has CDR1 SGHTA and CDR2 FQGNSA. The V and J ends lost 5 bases and 0 bases respectively, with 11 bases between them. The CDR3 is 15 amino acids. CDR3 amino acids: CASSPAGSSGNTIYF. CDR3 coding DNA: TGTGCCAGCAGCCCCGCCGGGAGCTCTGGAAACACCATATATTTT. The variable domain in full, completed from reference TRBV7-2 and TRBJ1-3, reads GAGVSQSPSNKVTEKGKDVELRCDPISGHTALYWYRQSLGQGLEFLIYFQGNSAPDKSGLPSDRFSAERTGGSVSTLTIQRTQQEDSAVYLCASSPAGSSGNTIYFGEGSWLTVV.

The V and J genes are TRBV6-5 and TRBJ1-6; D not resolved. Per the germline V gene, CDR1 is MNHEY and CDR2 is SVGAGI. V was pared by 5 bases and J by 10 bases, with 15 bases between. This CDR3 has 14 amino acids. Here the CDR3 reads CASSRVEGTSPLHF. The CDR3 DNA sequence: TGTGCCAGCAGTCGAGTGGAGGGTACCTCACCCCTCCACTTT.

This clone was counted between two and nine times. V usage is TRBV30 and J usage is TRBJ2-2, with D possibly TRBD2 on 5 matching bases. Germline CDR1 is GTSNPN and CDR2 is SVGIG (reference sequence). CDR3 size: 13 residues. Trimming removed 3 bases from V and 5 bases from J, with 10 bases in between. CDR3 coding DNA: TGTGCCTGGAGGACCGGCGGGACCGGGGAGCTGTTTTTT. Amino acids: CAWRTGGTGELFF. Full variable domain (missing parts from reference TRBV30 and TRBJ2-2): SQTIHQWPATLVQPVGSPLSLECTVEGTSNPNLYWYRQAAGRGLQLLFYSVGIGQISSEVPQNLSASRPQDRQFILSSKKLLLSDSGFYLCAWRTGGTGELFFGEGSRLTVL.

This rearrangement joins TRBV7-6 to TRBJ2-5, with D perhaps TRBD2 (5 bases). Germline CDR1 is SGHVS and CDR2 is FNYEAQ. With 5 bases removed from V and 5 bases from J, the gap between germline ends came to 18 bases. This CDR3 is 15 amino acids long. In DNA form, the CDR3 reads TGTGCCAGCAGCCTTGGACTTGCGATAGGGGAGACCCAGTACTTC. Translating it yields CASSLGLAIGETQYF.

This clone turned up a few times. The gene calls are TRBV4-3 and TRBJ2-7; tentative D call: TRBD1 (6 bases). Trimming pared 3 bases from V and 0 bases from J, leaving 15 bases between. CDR1 is LGHNA, CDR2 YSLEER, per germline. CDR3 length: 16 residues. The CDR3 protein is CASSQTFGDNSYEQYF. In DNA form, the CDR3 reads TGCGCCAGCAGCCAGACCTTCGGGGACAACTCCTACGAGCAGTACTTC.

The chain couples TRBV7-9 to TRBJ2-3, with TRBD2 matching 8 bases. From germline, CDR1 is SEHNR and CDR2 FQNEAQ (reference sequence). The CDR3 is made up of 14 amino acids. The V gene end was trimmed by 7 bases and the J gene end by 4 bases; junction bases not matched to a gene: 7. CDR3 protein: CASIRGGQADTQYF. For the CDR3, the DNA is TGTGCCAGCATACGGGGGGGCCAGGCAGATACGCAGTATTTT.

The rearrangement links TRBV11-3 to TRBJ2-3, with D perhaps TRBD2 (6 bases). Per germline, CDR1 SGHNT and CDR2 YENEEA. V lost 5 bases to trimming and J lost 3 bases, with 21 bases between them. This CDR3 contains 17 residues. This CDR3 is CASSPGHMAGPTDTQYF. In nucleotides, the CDR3 is TGTGCCAGCAGCCCCGGGCACATGGCGGGGCCTACAGATACGCAGTATTTT.

The genes are TRBV7-3 and TRBJ1-1; D might be TRBD1 (6 bases). This CDR3 has 13 residues. Germline CDR1 is SGHTA and CDR2 is FQGTGA. Trimming shortened V by 6 bases and J by 1 base, and 9 bases separated the two germline ends. The CDR3 region has the DNA TGTGCCAGCAGAAGGGGGGGGAACACTGAAGCTTTCTTT. It specifies CASRRGGNTEAFF. The whole variable domain, remainder taken from reference TRBV7-3 and TRBJ1-1, is GAGVSQTPSNKVTEKGKYVELRCDPISGHTALYWYRQSLGQGPEFLIYFQGTGAADDSGLPNDRFFAVRPEGSVSTLKIQRTERGDSAVYLCASRRGGNTEAFFGQGTRLTVV.

The V call is TRBV14, the J call TRBJ2-1, with 8 bases matching TRBD1. Germline assignment: CDR1 SGHDN and CDR2 FVKESK. The CDR3 length is 15 residues. The trim removed 6 bases at V and 8 bases at J, leaving 12 bases unmatched. The CDR3 nucleotides read TGTGCCAGCAGTCAGGTTAACAGGGGGTTCTATGAGCAGTTCTTC. This translates into CASSQVNRGFYEQFF. The full variable domain, its missing parts supplied by reference TRBV14 and TRBJ2-1, is EAGVTQFPSHSVIEKGQTVTLRCDPISGHDNLYWYRRVMGKEIKFLLHFVKESKQDESGMPNNRFLAERTGGTYSTLKVQPAELEDSGVYFCASSQVNRGFYEQFFGPGTRLTVL.

V gene TRBV30 combines with J gene TRBJ1-3, with D uncertain. Germline CDR1 is GTSNPN and CDR2 is SVGIG (reference sequence). This CDR3 is built from 12 residues. Trimming left V 6 bases short and J 2 bases short, with 8 bases between. This CDR3 is CACETAGNTIYF. The CDR3 nucleotides are TGTGCCTGCGAGACTGCTGGAAACACCATATATTTT.

This clone has a handful of counts. The chain is built from TRBV29-1 and TRBJ2-7, with TRBD1 matching over 8 bases. The germline V gene encodes CDR1 SQVTM and CDR2 ANQGSEA. V gave up 7 bases and J gave up 2 bases; unmatched junction bases: 4. This CDR3 has 12 residues. For the CDR3, the DNA is TGCAGCGCTCGGACAGGGACCTACGAGCAGTACTTC. Protein product: CSARTGTYEQYF.

This clone was counted only a few times. The chain links TRBV11-2 to TRBJ1-2, with TRBD1 matching 9 bases. Germline CDR1 is SGHAT and CDR2 is FQNNGV. The length of the CDR3 is 16 residues. The junction had 14 bases not matched to a gene; V was cut back by 6 bases and J by 6 bases. The CDR3: CASRTINTGGSDGYTF. The CDR3 coding sequence is TGTGCCAGCAGAACGATAAACACAGGGGGCTCGGATGGCTACACCTTC.

The V call is TRBV9, the J call TRBJ2-2; possible D gene TRBD2, 7 bases. Per germline, CDR1 SGDLS and CDR2 YYNGEE. The CDR3 has 15 residues. Trimming took off 0 bases at V and 7 bases at J, with 13 bases between the two ends. In DNA, the CDR3 is TGTGCCAGCAGCGTAGTTGCGGGGGCGGTCGGGGAGCTGTTTTTT. Protein: CASSVVAGAVGELFF.

The V call is TRBV12-5, the J call TRBJ2-6; perhaps TRBD1 as D (5 bases). The CDR3 runs 15 residues. Germline V gene sequence: CDR1 LGHNT, CDR2 FRNRAP. With 6 bases removed from V and 2 bases from J, the gap between germline ends came to 11 bases. This CDR3 is CASGRTGTGANVLTF. The CDR3, as DNA: TGTGCTAGTGGACGAACAGGAACTGGGGCCAACGTCCTGACTTTC.